This T cell receptor beta chain emerged from a study of T cells after yellow fever vaccination. This clonotype was picked up many times. TCRdb independently ran MiXCR on the 5' RACE reads; one entry per CDR3 protein. The sample shows some 220,000 distinct CDR3 sequences, approximately 3% of them seen only once. Germline V gene sequence: CDR1 DFQATT, CDR2 SNEGSKA (reference sequence). V gave up 4 bases and J gave up 5 bases, with 12 bases separating them. The CDR3 runs 13 residues. The V and J genes are TRBV20-1 and TRBJ2-1; D not resolved. This receptor was taken from a young man who received the YFV17D yellow fever vaccine. Sequencing used CD4+ T cells sorted from PBMCs, obtained 10 days after the yellow fever booster vaccination. CDR3 sequence reads: CSATPDRNNEQFF. The CDR3 nucleotides read TGCAGTGCTACCCCGGACCGAAACAATGAGCAGTTCTTC.